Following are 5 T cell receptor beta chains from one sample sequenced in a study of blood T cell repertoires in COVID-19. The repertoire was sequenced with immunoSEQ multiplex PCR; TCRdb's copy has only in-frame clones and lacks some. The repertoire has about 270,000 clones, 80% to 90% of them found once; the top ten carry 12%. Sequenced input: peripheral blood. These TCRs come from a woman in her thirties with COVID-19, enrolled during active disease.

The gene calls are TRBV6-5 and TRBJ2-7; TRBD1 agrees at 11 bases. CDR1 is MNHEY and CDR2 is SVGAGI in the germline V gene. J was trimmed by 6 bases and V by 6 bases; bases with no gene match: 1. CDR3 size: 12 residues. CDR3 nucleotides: TGTGCCAGCAGGGGACAGGGGGTCGAGCAGTACTTC. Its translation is CASRGQGVEQYF.

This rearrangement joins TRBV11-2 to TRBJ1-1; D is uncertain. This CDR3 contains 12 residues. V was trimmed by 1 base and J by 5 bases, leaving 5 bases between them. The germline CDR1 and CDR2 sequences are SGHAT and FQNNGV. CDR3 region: CASSLGETEAFF. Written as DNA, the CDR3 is TGTGCCAGCAGCTTAGGGGAGACTGAAGCTTTCTTT. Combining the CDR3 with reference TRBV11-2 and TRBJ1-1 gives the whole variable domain EAGVAQSPRYKIIEKRQSVAFWCNPISGHATLYWYQQILGQGPKLLIQFQNNGVVDDSQLPKDRFSAERLKGVDSTLKIQPAKLEDSAVYLCASSLGETEAFFGQGTRLTVV.

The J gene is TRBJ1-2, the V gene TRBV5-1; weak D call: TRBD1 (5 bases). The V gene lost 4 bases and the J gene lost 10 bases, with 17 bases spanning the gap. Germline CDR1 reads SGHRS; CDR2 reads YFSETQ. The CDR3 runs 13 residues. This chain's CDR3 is CASSPVQGLDYTF. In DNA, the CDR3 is TGCGCCAGCAGCCCGGTTCAGGGCTTAGACTACACCTTC.

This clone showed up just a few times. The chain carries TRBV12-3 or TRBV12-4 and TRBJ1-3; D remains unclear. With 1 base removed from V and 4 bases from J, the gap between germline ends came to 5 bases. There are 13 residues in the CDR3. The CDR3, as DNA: TGTGCCAGCAGTTTAGAACAGGGAAACACCATATATTTT. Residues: CASSLEQGNTIYF.

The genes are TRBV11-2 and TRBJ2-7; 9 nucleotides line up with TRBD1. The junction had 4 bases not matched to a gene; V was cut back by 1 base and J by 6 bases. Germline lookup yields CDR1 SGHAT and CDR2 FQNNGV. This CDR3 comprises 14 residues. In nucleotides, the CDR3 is TGTGCCAGCAGCTTAGGTACAGGGGGCGCCGAGCAGTACTTC. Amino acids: CASSLGTGGAEQYF.